Detailed here is one T cell receptor beta chain. What it binds is unknown. This entry comes from a study of cytomegalovirus exposure and HLA in healthy donors. Amplification used 60 Vbeta primers and 13 Jbeta primers. Profiled with immunoSEQ multiplex PCR; TCRdb holds only in-frame clones, not every one. The sample contains 150,000 to 200,000 clones, 60% to 80% of which appear only once. Whole-study findings and limits: Across all donors, roughly uniform sequencing depth was an assumption of the presence/absence analyses.

All the people who gave samples were healthy bone marrow donors. Donors showed nominal health when sampled, although they likely had unrecorded immune exposures. The V end was cut by 4 bases, the J end by 6 bases, with 14 bases between. CDR1 is SGHNT, CDR2 YYREEE, per germline (reference sequence). The CDR3 has 14 amino acids. The V call is TRBV5-4, the J call TRBJ1-5; no firm D call. The source is a woman in her forties or fifties in good health and CMV-seropositive. The sample taken for sequencing was PBMCs. The CDR3 is CASSQDREAQPQHF. CDR3 in DNA: TGTGCCAGCAGCCAGGATCGGGAGGCTCAGCCCCAGCATTTT.